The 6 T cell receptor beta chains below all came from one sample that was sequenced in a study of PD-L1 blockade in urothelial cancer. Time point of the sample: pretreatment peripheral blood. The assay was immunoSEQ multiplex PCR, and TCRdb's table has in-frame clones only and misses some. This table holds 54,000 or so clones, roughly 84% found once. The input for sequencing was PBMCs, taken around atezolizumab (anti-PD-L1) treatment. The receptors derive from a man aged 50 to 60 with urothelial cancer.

CDR3 sequence: CASSTRGGAMNNSPLHF. In nucleotides, the CDR3 is TGTGCCAGCAGCACCCGGGGGGGGGCGATGAATAATTCACCCCTCCACTTT. The chain combines TRBV7-2 with TRBJ1-6; D is possibly TRBD1 (6 bases). The CDR3 covers 17 residues. Germline CDR1 SGHTA, CDR2 FQGNSA. The germline V and J ends were trimmed by 5 bases and 5 bases, with 19 bases remaining between them.

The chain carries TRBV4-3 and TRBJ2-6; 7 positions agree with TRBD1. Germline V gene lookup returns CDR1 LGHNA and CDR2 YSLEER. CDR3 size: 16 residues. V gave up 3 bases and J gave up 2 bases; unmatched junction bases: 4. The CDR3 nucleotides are TGCGCCAGCAGCCACCCGACAGGGCCTGGGGCCAACGTCCTGACTTTC. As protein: CASSHPTGPGANVLTF.

The CDR3 nucleotides read TGTGCCAGCAGCGTAGGGGCACAGGCCTCTCTCTCTGGAAACACCATATATTTT. Protein sequence: CASSVGAQASLSGNTIYF. The rearrangement joins TRBV9 to TRBJ1-3, with D maybe TRBD1 (5 bases). The CDR3 is 18 amino acids. Per germline, CDR1 SGDLS and CDR2 YYNGEE. Trimming pared 0 bases from V and 0 bases from J, leaving 16 bases between.

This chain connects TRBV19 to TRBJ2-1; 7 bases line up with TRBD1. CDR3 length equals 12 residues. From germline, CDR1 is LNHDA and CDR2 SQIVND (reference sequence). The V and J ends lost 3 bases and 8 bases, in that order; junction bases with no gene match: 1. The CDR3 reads CASSIDRDEQFF. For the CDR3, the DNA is TGTGCCAGTAGTATCGACAGGGATGAGCAGTTCTTC.

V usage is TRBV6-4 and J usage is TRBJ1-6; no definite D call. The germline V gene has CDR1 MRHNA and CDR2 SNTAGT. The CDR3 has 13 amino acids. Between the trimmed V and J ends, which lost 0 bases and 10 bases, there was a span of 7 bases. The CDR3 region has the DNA TGTGCCAGCAGTGACTCGGCTGAATCACCCCTCCACTTT. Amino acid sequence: CASSDSAESPLHF.

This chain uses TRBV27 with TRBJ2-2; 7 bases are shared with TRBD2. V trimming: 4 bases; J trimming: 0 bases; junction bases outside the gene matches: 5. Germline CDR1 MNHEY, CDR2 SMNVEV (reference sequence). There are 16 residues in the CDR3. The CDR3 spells CASSWGGVSNTGELFF. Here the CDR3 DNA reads TGTGCCAGCAGTTGGGGGGGGGTGTCGAACACCGGGGAGCTGTTTTTT.